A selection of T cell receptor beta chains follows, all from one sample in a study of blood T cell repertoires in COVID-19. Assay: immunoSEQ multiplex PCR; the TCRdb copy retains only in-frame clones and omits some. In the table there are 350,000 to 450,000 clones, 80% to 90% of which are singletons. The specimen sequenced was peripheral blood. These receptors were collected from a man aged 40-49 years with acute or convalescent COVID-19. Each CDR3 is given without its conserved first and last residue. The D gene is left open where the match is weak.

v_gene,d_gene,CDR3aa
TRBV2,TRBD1,ASSTPPGQGGNQPQH
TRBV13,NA,ASSLGTYPTEAF
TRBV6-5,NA,ASSYSWQGSYEQY
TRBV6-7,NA,ASSYSTGGTNTEAF
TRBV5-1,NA,ASSLDGGVEQF
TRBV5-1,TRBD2,ASSRTSVGRGGQETQY
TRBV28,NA,ASSFRTFSTYEQY
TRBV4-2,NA,ASSAPTGDVVNYEQY
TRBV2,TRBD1,ASSQGALLETQY
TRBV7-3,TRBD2,ASSLSGSETDTQY
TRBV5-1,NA,ASSLDRGYGYT
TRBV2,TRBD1,ASSGGTGLGYT